This T cell receptor (beta chain) was recorded in a study of molecular identifiers for immune sequencing clone quantification. Study observations and caveats: Whereas naive cells kept under 1% of molecules in clones above 20 RNA copies, such clones held over 99% in effectors.

This clonotype was recorded a few times. Its antigen is not known. The CDR3 is 15 residues long. The germline V gene has CDR1 LNHDA and CDR2 SQIVND (reference sequence). Unmatched junction bases numbered 10, after V lost 7 bases and J lost 6 bases. Listed TCR primers, together with previously described methods, were used for the bulk TCR libraries. Using its own MiXCR run on the PCR reads, TCRdb lists one record per CDR3 protein. The sample records about 640,000 distinct CDR3 sequences, just under 20% being singletons. Naive CD8 T cells were picked out by sorting for CD8+CD4-CCR7+CD45RA+. The rearrangement links TRBV19 to TRBJ2-7; TRBD1 matches 12 bases. This TCR was recovered from a human donor in good health. Some libraries in this study had Jurkat cell RNA spiked in. The sequencing sample was made of naive CD8+ T cells from blood, with Jurkat cell RNA spiked in. Subset noted: FACS-sorted CD8+CD4-CCR7+CD45RA+ naive T cells. The CDR3 DNA sequence: TGTGCCAGTAAATTCTCCGGGACAGGGGGCCTCGAGCAGTACTTC. Translating it yields CASKFSGTGGLEQYF.